A single TCR beta chain is shown here with its context. Its antigen is not known. Time point noted: pretreatment peripheral blood. This sample was taken from a study of PD-L1 blockade in urothelial cancer. Whole-study context: Bladder-origin urothelial cancer in males covered about 85% of the 29 patients. Regarding the study as a whole: Patients with durable benefit had greater blood expansion of tumor-associated TCR clones 3 weeks into treatment. Better survival was forecast by a pretreatment blood TCR clonality below the median.

Germline V gene data show CDR1 as SGHTA and CDR2 as FQGNSA. The CDR3 is made up of 15 amino acids. V lost 1 base and J 8 bases, leaving 17 bases between the germline ends. Synthetic TCR analog templates were spiked into all PCRs individually. Using immunoSEQ multiplex PCR, the repertoire was profiled, and TCRdb retains in-frame clones only, with some absent. The table has around 79,000 clones, about 85% seen once; the top ten hold approximately 7.1%. The origin of this receptor is a man aged 40-50 years with urothelial cancer. This rearrangement joins TRBV7-2 to TRBJ1-2; possibly TRBD1 for D (6 bases). The sample here was PBMCs, taken around atezolizumab (anti-PD-L1) treatment. CDR3 in DNA: TGTGCCAGCAGCTTAGGTCGGCCAGGGGCTGGCGGCTACACCTTC. Amino acid sequence: CASSLGRPGAGGYTF.